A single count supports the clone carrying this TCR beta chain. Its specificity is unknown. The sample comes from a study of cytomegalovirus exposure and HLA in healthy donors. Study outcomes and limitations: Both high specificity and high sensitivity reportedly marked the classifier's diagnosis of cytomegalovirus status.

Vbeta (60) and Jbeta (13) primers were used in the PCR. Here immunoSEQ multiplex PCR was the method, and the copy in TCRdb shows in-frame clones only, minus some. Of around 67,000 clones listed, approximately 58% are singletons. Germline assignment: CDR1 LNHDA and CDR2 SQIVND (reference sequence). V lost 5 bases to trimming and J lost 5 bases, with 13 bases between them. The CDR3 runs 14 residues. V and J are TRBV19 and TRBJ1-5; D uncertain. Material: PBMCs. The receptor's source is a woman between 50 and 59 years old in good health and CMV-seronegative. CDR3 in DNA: TGTGCCAGTAGTGTCTACTCCGGGGATCAGCCCCAGCATTTT. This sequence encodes CASSVYSGDQPQHF.